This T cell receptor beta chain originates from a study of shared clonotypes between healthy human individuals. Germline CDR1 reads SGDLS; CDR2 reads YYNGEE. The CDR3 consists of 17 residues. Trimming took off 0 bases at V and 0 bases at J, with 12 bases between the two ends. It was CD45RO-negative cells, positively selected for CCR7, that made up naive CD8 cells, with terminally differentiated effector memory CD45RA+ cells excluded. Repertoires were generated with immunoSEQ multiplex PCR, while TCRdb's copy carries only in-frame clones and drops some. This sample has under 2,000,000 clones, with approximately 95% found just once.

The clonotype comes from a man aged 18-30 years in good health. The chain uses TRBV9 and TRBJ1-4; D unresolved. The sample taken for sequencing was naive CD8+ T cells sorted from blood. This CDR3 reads CASSVAEGEATNEKLFF. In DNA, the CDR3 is TGTGCCAGCAGCGTAGCAGAGGGAGAAGCAACTAATGAAAAACTGTTTTTT.